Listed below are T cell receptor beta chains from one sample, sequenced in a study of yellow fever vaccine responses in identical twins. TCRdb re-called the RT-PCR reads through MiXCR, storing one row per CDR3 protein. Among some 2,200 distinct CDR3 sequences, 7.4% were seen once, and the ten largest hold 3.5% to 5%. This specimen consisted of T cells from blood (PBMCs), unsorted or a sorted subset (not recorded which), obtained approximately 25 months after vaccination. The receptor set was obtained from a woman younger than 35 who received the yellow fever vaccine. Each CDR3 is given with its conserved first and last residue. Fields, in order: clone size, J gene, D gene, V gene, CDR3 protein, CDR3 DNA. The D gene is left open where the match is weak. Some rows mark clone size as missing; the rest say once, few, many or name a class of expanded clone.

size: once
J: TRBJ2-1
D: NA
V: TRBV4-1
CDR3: CASSQVGRNEQFF
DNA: TGCGCCAGCAGCCAAGTGGGCCGCAATGAGCAGTTCTTC

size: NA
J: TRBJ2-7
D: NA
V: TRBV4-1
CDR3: CASSQTRYYEQYF
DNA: TGCGCCAGCAGCCAAACAAGGTACTACGAGCAGTACTTC

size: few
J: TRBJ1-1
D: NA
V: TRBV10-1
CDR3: CASSRPGTRQRNTEAFF
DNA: TGCGCCAGCAGCCGACCCGGGACCCGGCAGAGGAACACTGAAGCTTTCTTT

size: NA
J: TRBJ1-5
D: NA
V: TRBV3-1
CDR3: CASSEDRFQPQHF
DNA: TGTGCCAGCAGCGAAGACAGATTCCAGCCCCAGCATTTT

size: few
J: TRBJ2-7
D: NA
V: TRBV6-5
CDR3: CASSYSGSREGIYEQYF
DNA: TGTGCCAGCAGTTACTCTGGGTCCCGTGAGGGGATCTACGAGCAGTACTTC

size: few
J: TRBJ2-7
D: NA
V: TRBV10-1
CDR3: CASSEGLYNEQYF
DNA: TGCGCCAGCAGTGAGGGATTGTATAACGAGCAGTACTTC

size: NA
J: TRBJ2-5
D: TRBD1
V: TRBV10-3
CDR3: CAISHDRGLETQYF
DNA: TGTGCCATCAGTCACGACAGGGGGCTGGAGACCCAGTACTTC

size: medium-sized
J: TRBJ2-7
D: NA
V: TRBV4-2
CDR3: CASSHRVSYEQYF
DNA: TGTGCCAGCAGCCATCGTGTCTCCTACGAGCAGTACTTC

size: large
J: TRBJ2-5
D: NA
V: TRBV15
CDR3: CATSRDSRIETQYF
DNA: TGTGCCACCAGCAGAGATTCTCGGATAGAGACCCAGTACTTC

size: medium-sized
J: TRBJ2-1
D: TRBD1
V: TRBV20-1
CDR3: CSARGTAYNEQFF
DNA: TGCAGTGCCAGAGGGACAGCCTACAATGAGCAGTTCTTC

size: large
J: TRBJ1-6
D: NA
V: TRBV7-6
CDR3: CASSLSVHNSPLHF
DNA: TGTGCCAGCAGCTTAAGTGTCCATAATTCACCCCTCCACTTT

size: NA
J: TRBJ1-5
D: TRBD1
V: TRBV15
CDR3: CATSADRYSNQPQHF
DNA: TGTGCCACCAGCGCGGACAGGTATAGCAATCAGCCCCAGCATTTT

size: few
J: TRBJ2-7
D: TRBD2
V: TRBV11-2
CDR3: CASSPGTRTYEQYF
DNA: TGTGCCAGCAGCCCCGGGACTAGAACCTACGAGCAGTACTTC

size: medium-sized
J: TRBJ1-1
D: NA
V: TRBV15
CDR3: CATSRTLNWDTEAFF
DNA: TGTGCCACCAGCAGAACACTTAACTGGGACACTGAAGCTTTCTTT

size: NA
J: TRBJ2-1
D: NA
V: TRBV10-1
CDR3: CASTLGDGRSYNEQFF
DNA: TGCGCCAGCACCTTAGGGGACGGCCGCTCCTACAATGAGCAGTTCTTC

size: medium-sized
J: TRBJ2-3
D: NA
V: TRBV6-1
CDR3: CASSPRRTDTQYF
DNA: TGTGCCAGCAGTCCTCGCAGGACAGATACGCAGTATTTT

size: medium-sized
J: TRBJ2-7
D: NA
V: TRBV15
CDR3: CATSARGSYEQYF
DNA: TGTGCCACCAGCGCCCGGGGGTCCTACGAGCAGTACTTC

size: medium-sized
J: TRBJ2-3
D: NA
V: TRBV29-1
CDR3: CSARGGGTDTQYF
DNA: TGCAGCGCCCGCGGAGGGGGCACAGATACGCAGTATTTT

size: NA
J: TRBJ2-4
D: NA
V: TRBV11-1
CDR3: CASSSDAKNIQYF
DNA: TGTGCCAGCAGCTCGGACGCCAAAAACATTCAGTACTTC

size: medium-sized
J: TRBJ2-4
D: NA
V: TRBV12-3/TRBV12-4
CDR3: CASSLPTEWIAKNIQYF
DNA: TGTGCCAGCAGTTTACCGACGGAGTGGATAGCCAAAAACATTCAGTACTTC

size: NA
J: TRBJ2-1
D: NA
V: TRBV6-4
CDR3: CASSDSKGAMDEQFF
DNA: TGTGCCAGCAGTGACTCGAAAGGGGCTATGGATGAGCAGTTCTTC

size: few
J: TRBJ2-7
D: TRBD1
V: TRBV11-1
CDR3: CASSGRDRSSYEQYF
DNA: TGTGCCAGCAGCGGCCGGGACAGGAGCTCCTACGAGCAGTACTTC

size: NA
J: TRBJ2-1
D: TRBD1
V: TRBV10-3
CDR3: CAISPGTGGYNEQFF
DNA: TGTGCCATCAGTCCCGGGACAGGGGGTTACAATGAGCAGTTCTTC